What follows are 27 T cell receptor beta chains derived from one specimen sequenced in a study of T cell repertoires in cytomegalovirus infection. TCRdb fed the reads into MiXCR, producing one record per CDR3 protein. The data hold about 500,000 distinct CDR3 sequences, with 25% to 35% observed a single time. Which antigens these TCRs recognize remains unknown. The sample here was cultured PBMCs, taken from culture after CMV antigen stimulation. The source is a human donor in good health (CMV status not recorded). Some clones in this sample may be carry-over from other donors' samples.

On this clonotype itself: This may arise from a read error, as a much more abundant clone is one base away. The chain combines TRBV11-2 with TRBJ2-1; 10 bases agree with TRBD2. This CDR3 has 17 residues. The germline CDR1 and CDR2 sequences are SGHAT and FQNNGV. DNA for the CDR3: TGTGTCAGCAGCCGCCAATGGAGCGGGAGGGACGGAAATGAGCAGTTCTTC. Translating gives CVSSRQWSGRDGNEQFF. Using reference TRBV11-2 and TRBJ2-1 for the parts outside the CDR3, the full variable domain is EAGVAQSPRYKIIEKRQSVAFWCNPISGHATLYWYQQILGQGPKLLIQFQNNGVVDDSQLPKDRFSAERLKGVDSTLKIQPAKLEDSAVYLCVSSRQWSGRDGNEQFFGPGTRLTVL.

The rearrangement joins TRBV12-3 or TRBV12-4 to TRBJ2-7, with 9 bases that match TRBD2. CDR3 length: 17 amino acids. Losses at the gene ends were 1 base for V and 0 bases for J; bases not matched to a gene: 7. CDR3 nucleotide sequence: TGTGCCAGCAGTTTAGACAGGACTAGCGCCACCTCCTACGAGCAGTACGTC. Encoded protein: CASSLDRTSATSYEQYV.

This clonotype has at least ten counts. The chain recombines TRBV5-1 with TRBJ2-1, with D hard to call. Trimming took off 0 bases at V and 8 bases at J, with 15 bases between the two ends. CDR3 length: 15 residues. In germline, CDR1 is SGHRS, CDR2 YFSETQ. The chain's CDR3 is CASSLAGEMVYEQFF. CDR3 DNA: TGCGCCAGCAGCTTGGCGGGCGAGATGGTATATGAGCAGTTCTTC.

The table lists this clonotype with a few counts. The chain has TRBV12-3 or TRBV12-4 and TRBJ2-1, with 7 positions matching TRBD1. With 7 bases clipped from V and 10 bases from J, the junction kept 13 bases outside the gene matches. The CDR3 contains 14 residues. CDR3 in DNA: TGTGCCAGCACCAGACAGGGTATGTTAAGAGAGCAGTTCTTC. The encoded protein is CASTRQGMLREQFF.

The CDR3 protein is CASSDRQGRDIQYF. The CDR3 nucleotides read TGTGCCAGCAGTGACCGCCAGGGACGGGACATTCAGTACTTC. V gene TRBV2 combines with J gene TRBJ2-4; either TRBD1 or TRBD2 may fit D (5 bases each). Germline values: CDR1 SNHLY, CDR2 FYNNEI. Trimming took off 3 bases at V and 8 bases at J, with 14 bases between the two ends. The CDR3 is made up of 14 amino acids.

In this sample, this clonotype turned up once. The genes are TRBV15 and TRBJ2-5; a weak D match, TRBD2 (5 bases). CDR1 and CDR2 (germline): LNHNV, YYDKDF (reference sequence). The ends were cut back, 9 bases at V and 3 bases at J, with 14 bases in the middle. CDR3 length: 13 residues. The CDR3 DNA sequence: TGTGCCACAGCGGACGAAGCCAAAGAGACCCAGTACTTC. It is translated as CATADEAKETQYF. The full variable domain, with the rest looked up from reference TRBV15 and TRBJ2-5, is DAMVIQNPRYQVTQFGKPVTLSCSQTLNHNVMYWYQQKSSQAPKLLFHYYDKDFNNEADTPDNFQSRRPNTSFCFLDIRSPGLGDTAMYLCATADEAKETQYFGPGTRLLVL.

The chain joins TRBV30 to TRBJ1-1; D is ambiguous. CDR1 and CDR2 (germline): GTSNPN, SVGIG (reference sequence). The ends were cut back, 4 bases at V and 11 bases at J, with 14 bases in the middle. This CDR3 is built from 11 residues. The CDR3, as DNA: TGTGCCTGGACACACGCGACGGGCGCTTTCTTT. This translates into CAWTHATGAFF.

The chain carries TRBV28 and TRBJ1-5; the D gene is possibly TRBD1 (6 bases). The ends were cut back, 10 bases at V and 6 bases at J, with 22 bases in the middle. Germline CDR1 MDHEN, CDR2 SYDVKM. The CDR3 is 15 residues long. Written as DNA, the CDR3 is TGTGCCACCGAACCGGGGCAGGGGAGCGGTCAGCCCCAGCATTTT. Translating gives CATEPGQGSGQPQHF.

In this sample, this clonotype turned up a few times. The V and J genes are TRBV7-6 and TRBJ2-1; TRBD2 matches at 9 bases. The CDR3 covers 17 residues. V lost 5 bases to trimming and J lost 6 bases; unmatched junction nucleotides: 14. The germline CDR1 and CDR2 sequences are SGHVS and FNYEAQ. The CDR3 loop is CASSPTRASGMFNEQFF. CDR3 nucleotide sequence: TGTGCCAGCAGCCCCACTCGGGCTAGCGGGATGTTCAATGAGCAGTTCTTC.

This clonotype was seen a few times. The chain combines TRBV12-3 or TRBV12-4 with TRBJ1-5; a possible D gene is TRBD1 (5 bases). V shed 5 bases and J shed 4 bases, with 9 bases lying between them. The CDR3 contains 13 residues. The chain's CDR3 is CASSQGFNQPQHF. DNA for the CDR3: TGTGCCAGCAGTCAGGGTTTTAATCAGCCCCAGCATTTT.

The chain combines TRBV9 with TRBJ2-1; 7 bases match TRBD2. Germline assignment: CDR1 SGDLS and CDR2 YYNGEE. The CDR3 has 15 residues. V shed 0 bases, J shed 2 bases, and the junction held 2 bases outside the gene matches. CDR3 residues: CASSVGGSAYNEQFF. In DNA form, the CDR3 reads TGTGCCAGCAGCGTAGGCGGGAGTGCCTACAATGAGCAGTTCTTC.

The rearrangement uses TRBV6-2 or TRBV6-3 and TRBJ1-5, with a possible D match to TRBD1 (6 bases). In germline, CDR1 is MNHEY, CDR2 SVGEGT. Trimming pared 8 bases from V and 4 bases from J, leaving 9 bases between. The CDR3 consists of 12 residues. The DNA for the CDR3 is TGTGCCAGCTGCGGACAGAATCAGCCCCAGCATTTT. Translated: CASCGQNQPQHF.

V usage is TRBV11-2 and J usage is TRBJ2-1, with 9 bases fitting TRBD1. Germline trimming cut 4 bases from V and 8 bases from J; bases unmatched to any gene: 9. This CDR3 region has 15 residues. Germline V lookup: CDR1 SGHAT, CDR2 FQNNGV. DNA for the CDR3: TGTGCCAGCAGCTACCGGGACAGGGATTTCGATGAGCAGTTCTTC. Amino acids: CASSYRDRDFDEQFF.

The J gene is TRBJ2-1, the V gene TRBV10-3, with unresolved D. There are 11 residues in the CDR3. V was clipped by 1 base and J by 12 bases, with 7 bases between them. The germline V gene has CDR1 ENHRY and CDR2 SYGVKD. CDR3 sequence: CAISEYGWQFF. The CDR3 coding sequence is TGTGCCATCAGTGAGTACGGGTGGCAGTTCTTC.

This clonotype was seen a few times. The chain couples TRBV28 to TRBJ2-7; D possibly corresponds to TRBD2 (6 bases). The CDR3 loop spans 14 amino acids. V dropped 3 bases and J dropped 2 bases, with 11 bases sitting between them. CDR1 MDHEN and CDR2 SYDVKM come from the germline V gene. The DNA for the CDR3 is TGTGCCAGCAGTTTGCCGACTAGTCCCTACGAGCAGTACGTC. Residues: CASSLPTSPYEQYV.

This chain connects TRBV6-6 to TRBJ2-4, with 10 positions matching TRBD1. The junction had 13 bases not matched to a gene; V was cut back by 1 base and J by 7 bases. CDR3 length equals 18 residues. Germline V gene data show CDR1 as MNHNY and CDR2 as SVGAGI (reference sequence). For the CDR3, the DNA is TGTGCCAGCAGTTACTTTATTCCGGGACAGGGGTCGTCGAACATTCAGTACTTC. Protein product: CASSYFIPGQGSSNIQYF.

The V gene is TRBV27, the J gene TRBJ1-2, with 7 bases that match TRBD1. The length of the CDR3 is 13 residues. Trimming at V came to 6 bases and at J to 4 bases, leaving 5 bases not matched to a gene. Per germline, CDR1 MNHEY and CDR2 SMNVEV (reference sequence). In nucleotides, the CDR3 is TGTGCCAGCAGCCCAGGGGGGGCCTATGGCTACACCTTC. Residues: CASSPGGAYGYTF.

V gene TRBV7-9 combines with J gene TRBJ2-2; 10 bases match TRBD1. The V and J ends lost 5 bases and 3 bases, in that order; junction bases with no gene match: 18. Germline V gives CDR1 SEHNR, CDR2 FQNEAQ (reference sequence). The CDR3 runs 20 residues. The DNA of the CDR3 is TGTGCCAGCAGCCCGAGAGGTGGACAGGGGGGTTCGTCGGACACCGGGGAGCTGTTTTTT. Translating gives CASSPRGGQGGSSDTGELFF.

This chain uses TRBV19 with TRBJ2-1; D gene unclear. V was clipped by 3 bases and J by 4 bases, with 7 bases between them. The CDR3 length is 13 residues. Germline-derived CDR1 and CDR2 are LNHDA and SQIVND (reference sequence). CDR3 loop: CASSISVYNEQFF. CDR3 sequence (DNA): TGTGCCAGTAGTATCTCTGTATACAATGAGCAGTTCTTC.

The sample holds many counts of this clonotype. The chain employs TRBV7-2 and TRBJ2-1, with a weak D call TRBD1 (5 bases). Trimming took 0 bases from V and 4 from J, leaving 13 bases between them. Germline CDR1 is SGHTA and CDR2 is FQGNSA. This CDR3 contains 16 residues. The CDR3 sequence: CASSLASDRLYNEQFF. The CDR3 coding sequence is TGTGCCAGCAGCTTAGCTTCTGACAGACTTTACAATGAGCAGTTCTTC.

The CDR3 is CSVEAGLNTEAFF. In DNA form, the CDR3 reads TGCAGCGTTGAGGCAGGGTTGAACACTGAAGCTTTCTTT. The chain recombines TRBV29-1 with TRBJ1-1; TRBD1 might be the D (5 bases). CDR1 is SQVTM and CDR2 is ANQGSEA in the germline V gene. CDR3 length equals 13 residues. Trimming shortened V by 3 bases and J by 0 bases, and 8 bases separated the two germline ends.

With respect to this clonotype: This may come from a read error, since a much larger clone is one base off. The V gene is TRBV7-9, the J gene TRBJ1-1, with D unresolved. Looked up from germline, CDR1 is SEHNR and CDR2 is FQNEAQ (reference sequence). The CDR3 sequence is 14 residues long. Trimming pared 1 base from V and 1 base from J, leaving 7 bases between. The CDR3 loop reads CASSLEVTNTEAFF. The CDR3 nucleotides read TGTGCCAGCAGCTTAGAGGTCACGAACACTGAAGCTTTCTTT.

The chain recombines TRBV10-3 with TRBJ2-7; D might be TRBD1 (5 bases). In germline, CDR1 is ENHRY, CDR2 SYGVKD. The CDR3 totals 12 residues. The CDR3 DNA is TGTGCCATCGGAGACAGTACCTACGAGCCGTACGTC. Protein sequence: CAIGDSTYEPYV.

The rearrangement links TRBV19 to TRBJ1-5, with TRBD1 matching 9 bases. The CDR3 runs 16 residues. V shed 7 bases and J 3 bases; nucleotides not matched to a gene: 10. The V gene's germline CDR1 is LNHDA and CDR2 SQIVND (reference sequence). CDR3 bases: TGTGCCAGTACCTCATCGGGGGACAGGGTCAATCAGCCCCAGCATTTT. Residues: CASTSSGDRVNQPQHF.

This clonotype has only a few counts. CDR3 bases: TGTGCCAGTAGAAGCCTCCAGGGGGATGAGCAGTTCTTC. This encodes CASRSLQGDEQFF. V usage is TRBV19 and J usage is TRBJ2-1, with TRBD1 identical over 7 bases. V dropped 6 bases and J dropped 8; count of bases not matched to a gene: 7. Germline V gene sequence: CDR1 LNHDA, CDR2 SQIVND (reference sequence). This CDR3 is 13 amino acids long.

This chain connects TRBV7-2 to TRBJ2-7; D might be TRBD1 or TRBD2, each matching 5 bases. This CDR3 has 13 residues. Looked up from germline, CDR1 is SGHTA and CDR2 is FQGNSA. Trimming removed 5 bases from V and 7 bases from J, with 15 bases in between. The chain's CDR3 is CASSKTREGEQYF. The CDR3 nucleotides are TGTGCCAGCAGCAAGACTCGAGAGGGGGAGCAGTACTTC. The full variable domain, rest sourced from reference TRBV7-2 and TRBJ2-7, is GAGVSQSPSNKVTEKGKDVELRCDPISGHTALYWYRQSLGQGLEFLIYFQGNSAPDKSGLPSDRFSAERTGGSVSTLTIQRTQQEDSAVYLCASSKTREGEQYFGPGTRLTVT.

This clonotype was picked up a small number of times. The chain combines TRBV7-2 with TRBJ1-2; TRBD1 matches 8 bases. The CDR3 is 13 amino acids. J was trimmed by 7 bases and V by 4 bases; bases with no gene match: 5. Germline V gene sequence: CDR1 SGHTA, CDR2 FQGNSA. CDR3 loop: CASSSQGARGYTF. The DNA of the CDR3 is TGTGCCAGCAGCTCCCAGGGGGCGCGTGGCTACACCTTC.